This T cell receptor (beta chain) was recovered during a study of blood T cells in healthy people across ages. For the second PCR, which ran for roughly 7 to 11 cycles, a sample-barcoded 5' primer and a J-beta primer mix were used. TCRdb processed the 5' RACE reads anew with MiXCR; each CDR3 protein has one entry. The table includes about 800,000 distinct CDR3 sequences, around 25% detected once. The CDR3 has 14 amino acids. Germline loops: CDR1 MNHEY, CDR2 SMNVEV (reference sequence). The V and J ends lost 5 bases and 8 bases, in that order; junction bases with no gene match: 5. A few counts support this clonotype. Separately, the same data were catalogued under a study of T cells of mothers and their children.

This chain connects TRBV27 to TRBJ1-4; 10 nucleotides line up with TRBD1. Material for sequencing was blood. The sequence was collected from a boy younger than 18 in good health. The DNA of the CDR3 is TGTGCCAGCAGTCACGGGACAGGGGACGAAAAACTGTTTTTT. It codes for CASSHGTGDEKLFF.